This record concerns one T cell receptor (beta chain) sequence. The antigen remains undetermined. This sample is part of a study of T-cell reconstitution after alpha-beta-depleted transplantation in children. Overall study findings and caveats: T-cell counts and diversity at one year following transplant were attributed mainly to newly produced T cells. Several hundred expanded graft clones reportedly were the source of alpha-beta T cells about two months after transplant. Recipient T cells and thymic progenitors that survived gave rise to the high TCRbeta diversity observed at day 60 in some patients.

Researchers prepared the TCRbeta library using unique molecular identifiers, the study reports. TCRdb reanalysed the PCR reads using MiXCR and keeps one entry per CDR3 protein. The sample includes around 580,000 distinct CDR3 sequences, roughly 23% of them seen just once. Germline lookup yields CDR1 LGHDT and CDR2 YNNKEL (reference sequence). The CDR3 sequence is 13 residues long. V lost 1 base, J lost 8 bases, and 12 bases lay in between. The sequenced sample was PBMCs, mostly from graft donor cells, obtained 360 days after TCRalphabeta/CD19-depleted stem cell transplant. This chain links TRBV3-1 with TRBJ2-7; TRBD1 might be the D (6 bases). This receptor was identified in a boy under two years old who had a stem cell transplant for acute myeloid leukemia, so the T cells may come from the graft donor. CDR3 amino acids: CASSQVRDTQQYF. The CDR3 nucleotides are TGTGCCAGCAGCCAAGTTCGGGACACCCAGCAGTACTTC.